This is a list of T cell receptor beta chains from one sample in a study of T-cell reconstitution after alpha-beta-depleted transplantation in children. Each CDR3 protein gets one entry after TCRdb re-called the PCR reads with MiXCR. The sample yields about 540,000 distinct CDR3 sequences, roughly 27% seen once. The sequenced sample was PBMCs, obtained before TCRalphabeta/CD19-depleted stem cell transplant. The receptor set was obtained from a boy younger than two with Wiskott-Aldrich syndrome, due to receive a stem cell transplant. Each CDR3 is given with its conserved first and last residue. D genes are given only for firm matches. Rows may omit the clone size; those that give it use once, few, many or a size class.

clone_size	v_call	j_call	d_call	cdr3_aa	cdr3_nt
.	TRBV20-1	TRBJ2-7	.	CSARYRSSYEQYF	TGCAGTGCTAGATACAGGTCTTCGTACGAGCAGTATTTC
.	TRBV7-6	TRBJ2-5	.	CASSSGSVETQYF	TGTGCCAGCAGCTCCGGGAGTGTGGAGACCCAGTACTTC
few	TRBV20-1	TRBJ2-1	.	CSALLGPKNNEQFF	TGCAGTGCCCTACTCGGGCCGAAAAACAATGAGCAGTTCTTC
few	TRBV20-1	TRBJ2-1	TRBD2	CSAPLRSGRNYNEQFF	TGCAGTGCTCCCCTCCGTAGCGGGAGAAACTACAATGAGCAGTTCTTC
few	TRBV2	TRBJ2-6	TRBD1	CASSIRQGASGANVLTF	TGTGCCAGCAGTATAAGACAGGGGGCGTCTGGGGCCAACGTCCTGACTTTC
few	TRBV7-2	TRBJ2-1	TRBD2	CASSITSAAGYNEQFF	TGTGCCAGCAGCATTACTAGCGCCGCCGGTTACAATGAGCAGTTCTTC
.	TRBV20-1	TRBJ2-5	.	CSASDQRWETQYF	TGCAGTGCTAGTGATCAGCGTTGGGAGACCCAGTACTTC
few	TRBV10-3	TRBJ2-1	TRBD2	CAITPGLAGRSSYNEQFF	TGTGCCATCACTCCGGGACTAGCGGGACGGAGCTCCTACAATGAGCAGTTCTTC
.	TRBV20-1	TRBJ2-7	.	CSARDPPYQGSYEQYF	TGCAGTGCTAGAGACCCCCCTTATCAGGGCTCCTACGAGCAGTACTTC
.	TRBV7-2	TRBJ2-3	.	CASSLEGLVISSQYF	TGTGCCAGCAGCTTAGAGGGGCTAGTGATCTCATCGCAGTATTTT
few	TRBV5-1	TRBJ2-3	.	CASSLALHSTDTQYF	TGCGCCAGCAGCTTGGCCCTCCACAGCACAGATACGCAGTATTTT
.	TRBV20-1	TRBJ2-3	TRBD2	CSASRGSGRITDTQYF	TGCAGTGCTAGTAGAGGTAGCGGGAGGATTACAGATACGCAGTATTTT
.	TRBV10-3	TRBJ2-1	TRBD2	CAISPYEREPYNEQFF	TGTGCCATCAGCCCGTATGAGCGGGAGCCGTACAATGAGCAGTTCTTC
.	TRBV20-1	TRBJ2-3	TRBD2	CSAATGTRDTQYF	TGCAGTGCCGCGACCGGGACTAGGGATACGCAGTATTTT
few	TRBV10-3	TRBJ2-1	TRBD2	CAIRPWERESGNEQFF	TGTGCCATCAGACCCTGGGAGCGGGAGTCAGGCAATGAGCAGTTCTTC
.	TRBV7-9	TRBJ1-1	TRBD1	CASSGGQTNTEAFF	TGTGCCAGCAGTGGGGGACAGACGAACACTGAAGCTTTCTTT
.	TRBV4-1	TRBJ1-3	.	CASSQRGQTSGNTIYF	TGCGCCAGCAGCCAACGAGGGCAGACCTCTGGAAACACCATATATTTT
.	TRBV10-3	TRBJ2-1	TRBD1	CAISAGTGYNEQFF	TGTGCCATCAGCGCCGGGACAGGGTACAATGAGCAGTTCTTC
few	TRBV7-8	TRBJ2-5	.	CASSTLDSPKETQYF	TGTGCCAGCAGCACCTTGGACAGCCCGAAAGAGACCCAGTACTTC
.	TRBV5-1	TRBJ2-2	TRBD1	CASSLEGGRTGELFF	TGCGCCAGCAGCTTGGAAGGGGGCCGGACCGGGGAGCTGTTTTTT
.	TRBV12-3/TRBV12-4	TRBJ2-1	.	CASSPKGVVYNEQFF	TGTGCCAGCAGTCCGAAGGGGGTGGTCTACAATGAGCAGTTCTTC
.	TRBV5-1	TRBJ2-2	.	CASKMVGNPGELFF	TGCGCCAGCAAGATGGTTGGGAACCCCGGGGAGCTGTTTTTT
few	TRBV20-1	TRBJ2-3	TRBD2	CSASPIAGGPDTQYF	TGCAGTGCTAGTCCTATAGCGGGAGGGCCAGATACGCAGTATTTT
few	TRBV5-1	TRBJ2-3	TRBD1	CASSSGTGSDTQYF	TGTGCCAGCAGTTCGGGGACAGGGAGTGATACGCAGTATTTT
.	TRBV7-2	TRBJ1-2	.	CASTLKRGAAGYTF	TGTGCCAGCACCTTAAAAAGGGGGGCTGCCGGCTACACCTTC
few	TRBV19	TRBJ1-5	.	CASSRPGYQPQHF	TGTGCCAGTAGTCGGCCAGGGTATCAGCCCCAGCATTTT
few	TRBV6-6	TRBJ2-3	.	CASSYGGHTQYF	TGTGCCAGCAGTTACGGGGGGCATACGCAGTATTTT
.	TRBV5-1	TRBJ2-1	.	CASSLARGTPIFEQFF	TGCGCCAGCAGCTTGGCTCGAGGGACACCGATCTTTGAGCAGTTCTTC
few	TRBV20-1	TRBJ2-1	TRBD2	CSARPISGVYNEQFF	TGCAGTGCTAGACCGATCAGCGGGGTCTACAATGAGCAGTTCTTC
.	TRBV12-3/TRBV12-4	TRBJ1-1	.	CASSFIGQAFF	TGTGCCAGCAGTTTTATAGGGCAAGCTTTCTTT
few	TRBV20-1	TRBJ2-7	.	CSALDRSYEQYF	TGCAGTGCTCTGGACCGGTCCTACGAGCAGTACTTC